This T cell receptor (beta chain) was profiled in a study of cytomegalovirus exposure and HLA in healthy donors (dated by TCRdb to about 2017). About the investigation overall: The roughly 670 repertoires of the first cohort and the 110 or so validation repertoires were produced on the same platform, according to a later analysis. The study aimed to test whether cataloging public T cell receptors could reveal signatures of past pathogen exposure. Along with the roughly 670-subject first cohort, a separate validation cohort of over a hundred different subjects was used. To predict cytomegalovirus infection status, the study combined high-throughput TCR immunosequencing, statistical association of individual TCRs with disease status, and machine learning. What the work shows at the level of the full study, not this receptor alone: The classifier was reported to diagnose cytomegalovirus status with high specificity and sensitivity in both the original and validation cohorts. The authors suggested that the approach could potentially be generalized to other disease states and immunological phenotypes. In vitro tests confirmed that three of the cytomegalovirus-associated TCR beta chains recognize cytomegalovirus antigens. The study listed around 160 TCR beta chains as associated with cytomegalovirus. A later analysis had no HLA typing for the validation cohort, so co-occurrence there was scored across all 110 or so repertoires. Subsequent analysis determined that TCRs grouped into clusters in the first cohort also showed a tendency toward co-occurrence across the 120 or so validation repertoires, and approximately 94% of cluster scores exceeded 0. Most TCR sequences were seen in very few donors, while some public TCRs were found in many individuals.

The protocol used for the library was the immunoSEQ multiplex PCR assay. The source study handled its data this way. To diagnose cytomegalovirus status from the catalog of TCR beta chain sequences, a statistical classification framework was built. TCRdb limited this immuneACCESS table to in-frame rearrangements with V and J called. A share of clones is missing; checked studies link under half to unresolved V genes, and the rest is unexplained. V and J calls and clone size are given by that table; D and trimming were obtained from the DNA. Within this sample are approximately 240,000 clones, with 75% to 95% of them counted one time only. The ten largest clones capture more than 1% of the sample. Including the terminal cysteine and phenylalanine, the CDR3 comprises 14 residues. This entry keeps only the CDR3 DNA: 42 bases, framed from base 1. Germline trimming amounts to 4 bases on V and 5 bases on J, with 8 as the count of junction bases outside the gene matches. Looking up the germline V gene yields CDR1 SGHRS and CDR2 YFSETQ.

The donors belonged to the validation cohort of approximately 130 subjects, which was separate from the approximately 700-subject first cohort. About this clone itself: Its antigen target is currently unknown. The sample holds no much larger clone one base away, and base qualities are not on file.

The sample comprised PBMCs. The sequence was collected from a young woman in good health and CMV-seronegative. The rearranged segments are TRBV5-1 and TRBJ1-1, and 7 bases in between align with TRBD1. The CDR3 region has the sequence CASSSGQQGTEAFF. The base sequence is TGCGCCAGCAGCAGCGGACAACAGGGGACTGAAGCTTTCTTT.